The 29 T cell receptor beta chains reported below all come from one sample, sequenced in a study of blood T cell repertoires in COVID-19. The table came from immunoSEQ multiplex PCR; TCRdb's copy has only in-frame clones and leaves some out. Of about 200,000 clones listed, 80% to 90% are singletons. The sequencing sample was made of PBMCs or T cells enriched from blood (not recorded which). The receptors stem from a man aged 40-49 years who had recovered from COVID-19.

The chain uses TRBV27 and TRBJ2-1; no clear D gene. Trimming took 3 bases from V and 11 from J, leaving 17 bases between them. Per germline, CDR1 MNHEY and CDR2 SMNVEV (reference sequence). The CDR3 has 14 amino acids. The CDR3 region has the DNA TGTGCCAGCAGTTTCAACGACAAGCTCACAAAGCAGTTCTTC. The encoded protein is CASSFNDKLTKQFF.

J is TRBJ1-1 and V is TRBV5-1; weak D call: TRBD1 (6 bases). The length of the CDR3 is 11 residues. Germline CDR1 reads SGHRS; CDR2 reads YFSETQ. Between the trimmed V and J ends, which lost 4 bases and 8 bases, there was a span of 9 bases. The CDR3 DNA reads TGCGCCAGCAGCCTCGACAGGGAAGCTTTCTTT. It codes for CASSLDREAFF.

This clone has just one count. This chain links TRBV19 with TRBJ1-2; the match to TRBD1 covers 10 bases. The CDR3 has 17 residues. The germline CDR1 and CDR2 sequences are LNHDA and SQIVND (reference sequence). Trimming removed 3 bases from V and 1 base from J; junction bases left unmatched: 8. The CDR3 DNA follows: TGTGCCAGTAGTATTATTGGGACAGGGGCCCTTAACTATGGCTACACCTTC. It specifies CASSIIGTGALNYGYTF.

The genes are TRBV2 and TRBJ2-3, with no clear D. Germline CDR1 and CDR2: SNHLY and FYNNEI. V was cut by 6 bases and J by 2 bases, with 12 bases left in between. The CDR3 is 14 residues long. The CDR3 here is CASSRMAPTDTQYF. CDR3 nucleotides: TGTGCCAGCAGCCGAATGGCACCCACAGATACGCAGTATTTT. The full variable domain, its missing parts supplied by reference TRBV2 and TRBJ2-3, is EPEVTQTPSHQVTQMGQEVILRCVPISNHLYFYWYRQILGQKVEFLVSFYNNEISEKSEIFDDQFSVERPDGSNFTLKIRSTKLEDSAMYFCASSRMAPTDTQYFGPGTRLTVL.

The chain combines TRBV6-5 with TRBJ2-5; weak D call: TRBD2 (5 bases). Germline CDR1 MNHEY, CDR2 SVGAGI. CDR3 length: 14 amino acids. The V gene lost 2 bases and the J gene lost 6 bases, with 13 bases spanning the gap. In DNA, the CDR3 is TGTGCCAGCAGTTACGGTCGGGGTCAGCAGACCCAGTACTTC. Its protein is CASSYGRGQQTQYF.

V usage is TRBV10-3 and J usage is TRBJ1-1, with unresolved D. Germline CDR1 and CDR2: ENHRY and SYGVKD. Trimming took off 6 bases at V and 1 base at J, with 6 bases between the two ends. The CDR3 spans 12 residues. The CDR3 protein is CAIRRENTEAFF. CDR3 in DNA: TGTGCCATCAGGAGGGAGAACACTGAAGCTTTCTTT.

The chain joins TRBV18 to TRBJ1-2; D is possibly TRBD1 (6 bases). The CDR3 is 13 amino acids. V gave up 5 bases and J gave up 1 base, with 8 bases separating them. Germline V gives CDR1 KGHSH, CDR2 LQKENI. DNA of the CDR3: TGTGCCAGCTCAGTACAGGGTAACTATGGCTACACCTTC. Residues: CASSVQGNYGYTF.

The DNA of the CDR3 is TGTGCCAGCAGCTTACTAGCGGAGAACTACGAGCAGTACTTC. This translates into CASSLLAENYEQYF. V and J are TRBV7-2 and TRBJ2-7, with TRBD2 identical over 7 bases. Germline values: CDR1 SGHTA, CDR2 FQGNSA. Trimming removed 2 bases from V and 3 bases from J; junction bases left unmatched: 4. The CDR3 is made up of 14 amino acids.

The chain combines TRBV18 with TRBJ1-5, with 9 bases fitting TRBD1. CDR1 is KGHSH and CDR2 is LQKENI in the germline V gene. The V and J ends lost 3 bases and 1 base, in that order; junction bases with no gene match: 4. The CDR3 consists of 16 residues. CDR3 amino acids: CASSPGTGSSNQPQHF. CDR3 nucleotides: TGTGCCAGCTCACCTGGGACAGGGTCGAGCAATCAGCCCCAGCATTTT.

This clone is a singleton in its sample. The chain is built from TRBV4-3 and TRBJ1-2; 10 nucleotides line up with TRBD1. Germline CDR1 reads LGHNA; CDR2 reads YSLEER. V was clipped by 4 bases and J by 7 bases; unmatched bases: 15. This CDR3 spans 17 amino acids. CDR3: CASSLALGRQGASGYTF. The CDR3 region has the DNA TGCGCCAGCAGCCTGGCCTTGGGGAGACAGGGGGCGAGTGGCTACACCTTC.

The rearrangement uses TRBV7-9 and TRBJ2-7; D might be TRBD2 (6 bases). The CDR3 extends over 15 amino acids. Germline CDR1 reads SEHNR; CDR2 reads FQNEAQ (reference sequence). V was cut by 5 bases and J by 0 bases, with 14 bases left in between. The CDR3 DNA reads TGTGCCAGCAGCCGAGCGGGCGAGAGCTCCTACGAGCAGTACGTC. It yields the protein CASSRAGESSYEQYV.

CDR3 loop: CSVEPGLAGAEQYF. The CDR3 DNA reads TGCAGCGTTGAGCCCGGACTAGCGGGAGCCGAGCAGTACTTC. This chain uses TRBV29-1 with TRBJ2-7, with 13 positions matching TRBD2. CDR1 is SQVTM and CDR2 is ANQGSEA in the germline V gene. This CDR3 has 14 amino acids. With 3 bases clipped from V and 6 bases from J, the junction kept 5 bases outside the gene matches.

The V and J genes are TRBV7-3 and TRBJ2-2, with D perhaps TRBD1 (5 bases). With 3 bases removed from V and 1 base from J, the gap between germline ends came to 12 bases. Germline V gene lookup returns CDR1 SGHTA and CDR2 FQGTGA. This CDR3 is built from 16 residues. The CDR3 sequence: CASSFRRQGNTGELFF. For the CDR3, the DNA is TGTGCCAGCAGCTTCCGTCGTCAGGGGAACACCGGGGAGCTGTTTTTT.

This sequence joins TRBV5-1 and TRBJ1-2; no definite D call. The germline V gene encodes CDR1 SGHRS and CDR2 YFSETQ. The germline V and J ends were trimmed by 4 bases and 2 bases, with 12 bases remaining between them. This CDR3 has 14 residues. The chain's CDR3 is CASSGGKPNYGYTF. The DNA for the CDR3 is TGCGCCAGCAGCGGAGGGAAGCCCAACTATGGCTACACCTTC.

The chain employs TRBV6-1 and TRBJ2-1; possibly TRBD1 for D (7 bases). The CDR3 loop spans 14 amino acids. Looked up from germline, CDR1 is MNHNS and CDR2 is SASEGT. Trimming took 3 bases from V and 6 from J, leaving 12 bases between them. CDR3 nucleotides: TGTGCCAGCAGTGACACAGGGGACTTCAATGAGCAGTTCTTC. Its protein is CASSDTGDFNEQFF.

J is TRBJ2-5 and V is TRBV7-8; 12 nucleotides line up with TRBD1. V was pared by 11 bases and J by 2 bases, with 15 bases of the junction left unmatched. The germline gives CDR1 SGHVS, CDR2 FQNEAQ. The CDR3 has 17 residues. The CDR3 sequence is CAATPFGTGGSQETQYF. CDR3 DNA: TGTGCCGCCACGCCTTTCGGGACAGGGGGCTCTCAAGAGACCCAGTACTTC.

The chain joins TRBV4-1 to TRBJ2-1, with 8 bases matching TRBD2. Germline loops: CDR1 MGHRA, CDR2 YSYEKL. The CDR3 spans 16 residues. V lost 1 base and J lost 8; bases outside the gene matches: 10. CDR3: CASSQGGTRKLDEQFF. Here the CDR3 DNA reads TGCGCCAGCAGCCAAGGGGGGACTAGAAAGTTGGATGAGCAGTTCTTC.

The V gene is TRBV9, the J gene TRBJ1-1, with 9 bases that match TRBD1. CDR1 and CDR2 (germline): SGDLS, YYNGEE. The CDR3 extends over 14 amino acids. V gave up 4 bases and J gave up 1 base; unmatched junction bases: 2. The CDR3 bases are TGTGCCAGCAGCAGGACAGGGGCGAACACTGAAGCTTTCTTT. It is translated as CASSRTGANTEAFF.

This chain links TRBV9 with TRBJ2-2; TRBD2 aligns across 8 bases. The CDR3 sequence is 15 residues long. Trimming removed 0 bases from V and 7 bases from J; junction bases left unmatched: 5. Germline values: CDR1 SGDLS, CDR2 YYNGEE. CDR3 in DNA: TGTGCCAGCAGCGTAGGTGGACTAGCTGGCGGGGAGCTGTTTTTT. Translation gives CASSVGGLAGGELFF.

The rearrangement joins TRBV18 to TRBJ1-2; 7 nucleotides agree with TRBD1. V shed 5 bases, J shed 4 bases, and the junction held 7 bases outside the gene matches. This CDR3 has 14 residues. Germline-derived CDR1 and CDR2 are KGHSH and LQKENI. The CDR3 DNA reads TGTGCCAGCTCAGGTGGGACAGAACCCTATGGCTACACCTTC. It yields the protein CASSGGTEPYGYTF.

J is TRBJ1-2 and V is TRBV6-5; unclear D gene. The CDR3 contains 15 residues. Germline CDR1 reads MNHEY; CDR2 reads SVGAGI. The V gene lost 4 bases and the J gene lost 6 bases, with 18 bases spanning the gap. This chain's CDR3 is CASSFPAGTLDGYTF. The CDR3 nucleotides read TGTGCCAGCAGTTTCCCCGCAGGCACATTGGATGGCTACACCTTC.

V gene TRBV28 combines with J gene TRBJ1-2, with 11 bases lining up with TRBD1. The CDR3 length is 17 residues. Germline CDR1 reads MDHEN; CDR2 reads SYDVKM. The J segment lost 5 bases and the V segment lost 6 bases, leaving 14 bases of the junction unmatched. CDR3 protein: CASSSGTGGGSRYGYTF. The CDR3 coding sequence is TGTGCCAGCAGCTCCGGGACAGGGGGGGGTAGCCGGTATGGCTACACCTTC.

This rearrangement joins TRBV6-2 or TRBV6-3 to TRBJ2-5, with D tentatively TRBD1 (6 bases). Germline assignment: CDR1 MNHEY and CDR2 SVGEGT. The V and J ends lost 5 bases and 3 bases respectively, with 10 bases between them. This CDR3 comprises 13 residues. Here the CDR3 DNA reads TGTGCCAGCAGTCCCCACAGGGAAGAGACCCAGTACTTC. Amino acids: CASSPHREETQYF.

The V and J genes are TRBV11-2 and TRBJ1-2; TRBD1 matches 9 bases. V trimming: 4 bases; J trimming: 6 bases; junction bases outside the gene matches: 3. The CDR3 sequence is 13 residues long. Germline V gene lookup returns CDR1 SGHAT and CDR2 FQNNGV. In nucleotides, the CDR3 is TGTGCCAGCAGCTCCACAGGGGGCGATGGCTACACCTTC. As protein: CASSSTGGDGYTF.

The genes are TRBV7-2 and TRBJ1-1; 8 bases map to TRBD1. Germline V lookup: CDR1 SGHTA, CDR2 FQGNSA. CDR3 length: 15 residues. The V segment lost 5 bases and the J segment 4 bases; nucleotides outside the gene matches: 9. The CDR3 DNA follows: TGTGCCAGCAGCATTTTTCAGGGGGCTTTCACTGAAGCTTTCTTT. It translates to CASSIFQGAFTEAFF.

The V call is TRBV4-1, the J call TRBJ2-3, with D tentatively TRBD2 (6 bases). With 1 base removed from V and 0 bases from J, the gap between germline ends came to 11 bases. The CDR3 contains 16 residues. Germline V lookup: CDR1 MGHRA, CDR2 YSYEKL. CDR3 sequence reads: CASSQGNSGSTDTQYF. The CDR3 DNA reads TGCGCCAGCAGCCAAGGTAACAGCGGGAGCACAGATACGCAGTATTTT.

The chain employs TRBV6-2 or TRBV6-3 and TRBJ1-1, with D unresolved. Trimming cost V 1 base and J 0 bases, with 12 bases left between them. This CDR3 region has 16 residues. Germline V gene data show CDR1 as MNHEY and CDR2 as SVGEGT. CDR3 nucleotides: TGTGCCAGCAGTTACTTCAGCGGGAGCATGAACACTGAAGCTTTCTTT. This sequence encodes CASSYFSGSMNTEAFF.

The genes are TRBV29-1 and TRBJ1-5; D might be TRBD1 (5 bases). The CDR3 is made up of 12 amino acids. V lost 4 bases, J lost 6 bases, and 10 bases lay in between. Germline V gives CDR1 SQVTM, CDR2 ANQGSEA. As DNA, the CDR3 is TGCAGCGTTGGAGGGGAGGGTCAGCCCCAGCATTTT. This encodes CSVGGEGQPQHF.

This clone was counted a few times. This chain connects TRBV29-1 to TRBJ1-5; 9 nucleotides line up with TRBD1. Unmatched junction bases numbered 2, after V lost 1 base and J lost 7 bases. Per the germline V gene, CDR1 is SQVTM and CDR2 is ANQGSEA. The CDR3 is made up of 13 amino acids. CDR3 region: CSVEGQGGQPQHF. CDR3 in DNA: TGCAGCGTTGAAGGACAGGGGGGGCAGCCCCAGCATTTT.